The T cell receptor beta chain under discussion was sequenced for a study of blood T cell repertoires in COVID-19. Whole-study context: Samples of COVID-19 (acute and convalescent) were obtained from the United States, Italy and Spain. In each case, the material was cDNA or gDNA derived from T cells, B-cell-depleted T cells, or PBMCs.

The V gene's germline CDR1 is LGHDT and CDR2 YNNKEL (reference sequence). The CDR3 loop spans 13 amino acids. Trimming at V came to 6 bases and at J to 5 bases, leaving 2 bases not matched to a gene. How the authors handled the data: Using reference gene primer amplification, nucleated cell counts were estimated. Some clones are missing from TCRdb's copy, which holds only in-frame ones; the method was immunoSEQ multiplex PCR. V and J calls and clone size are those listed in that table; D and trimming were worked out from the DNA. The sample carries roughly 150,000 clones, 80% to 90% recorded once. In this sample, this clone turned up once.

This sequence originates from a woman aged 70-85 years with acute or convalescent COVID-19. Sequenced material: peripheral blood. V and J are TRBV3-1 (or the pseudogene TRBV3-2) and TRBJ1-5; TRBD1 matches at 9 bases. CDR3 protein: CASSRDRDQPQHF. The CDR3 bases are TGTGCCAGCAGTCGGGACAGGGATCAGCCCCAGCATTTT.